This T cell receptor beta chain is drawn from a study of T cell responses to AZD1222 COVID-19 vaccine. Findings and limits, study-wide: Only a handful of individuals given AZD1222 were seropositive at baseline. Only after the peak T cell response were repertoires sampled. Spike-specific TCRs gained breadth and depth after people received two AZD1222 doses. Donors in the cohort were predominantly white British and more often female, and clonal diversity was possibly underestimated.

This CDR3 has 14 residues. V dropped 2 bases and J dropped 4 bases, with 13 bases sitting between them. Germline V gene data show CDR1 as SGDLS and CDR2 as YYNGEE. This clone was observed once. The antigen remains unidentified. The protocol was immunoSEQ multiplex PCR, while the TCRdb copy is restricted to in-frame clones and leaves out a portion. The sample contains 150,000 or so clones, around nine tenths of which appear only once. The source was peripheral blood, collected on day 0 of AZD1222 vaccination. This clonotype originated in an adult in good health. This chain joins TRBV9 and TRBJ2-7; the D gene could be TRBD1 or TRBD2 (5 bases each). The DNA for the CDR3 is TGTGCCAGCAGCGTCCTCCCCGGGGCGTACGAGCAGTACTTC. Protein product: CASSVLPGAYEQYF.